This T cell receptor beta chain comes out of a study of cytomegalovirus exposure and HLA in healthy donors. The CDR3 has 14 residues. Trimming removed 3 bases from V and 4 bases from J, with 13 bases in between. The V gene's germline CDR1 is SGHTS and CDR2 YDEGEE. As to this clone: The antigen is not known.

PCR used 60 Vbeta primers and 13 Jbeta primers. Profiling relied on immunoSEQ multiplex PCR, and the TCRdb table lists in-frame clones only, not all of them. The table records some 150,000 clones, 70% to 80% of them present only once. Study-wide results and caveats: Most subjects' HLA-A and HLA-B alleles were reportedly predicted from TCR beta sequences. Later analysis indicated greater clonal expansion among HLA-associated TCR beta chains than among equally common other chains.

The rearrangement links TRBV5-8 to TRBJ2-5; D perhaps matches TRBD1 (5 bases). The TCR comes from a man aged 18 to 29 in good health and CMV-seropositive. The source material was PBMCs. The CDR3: CASSYTGQAETQYF. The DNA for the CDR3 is TGTGCCAGCAGCTACACAGGTCAGGCAGAGACCCAGTACTTC. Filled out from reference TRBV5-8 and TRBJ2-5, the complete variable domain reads EAGVTQSPTHLIKTRGQQATLRCSPISGHTSVYWYQQALGLGLQFLLWYDEGEERNRGNFPPRFSGRQFPNYSSELNVNALELEDSALYLCASSYTGQAETQYFGPGTRLLVL.